This is a list of T cell receptor beta chains from one sample in a study of shared clonotypes between healthy human individuals. Method: immunoSEQ multiplex PCR; TCRdb's copy keeps in-frame clones and lacks some. The table includes about 1,900,000 clones, roughly 94% detected once. Source material: naive CD8+ T cells sorted from blood. These receptors all stem from a man between 18 and 29 years old in good health. Both conserved end residues are trimmed from each CDR3.

v_call cdr3_aa
TRBV13 ASSSSSSGDTDTQY
TRBV5-6 ASSLAVAGRFYEQY
TRBV6-6 ASSPQDGTGIYEQY
TRBV6-1 ASRRTENSNQPQH
TRBV4-1 ASSQLGQGARTNEKLF
TRBV11-2 ASASGFSYEQY
TRBV7-9 ASIAGQGASYEQY
TRBV5-6 ASSLIREAGNTIY
TRBV7-3 ASSLTGGGTDTQY
TRBV10-2 ASSELRVPQEGGDTQY
TRBV4-1 ASSHRMGGQPTDTQY
TRBV27 ASSNAGGYEQY
TRBV5-6 ASSRPAETESSYEQY
TRBV7-8 ASSYPSAGGTYNEQF
TRBV19 ASTWGQGGANTEAF
TRBV4-3 ASSQGDLGGETQY
TRBV29-1 SVVVDGQF
TRBV29-1 SVEGNSTNLYEQY
TRBV7-9 ASSTHREGTGELF
TRBV7-9 ASSGTGTTPSGSFYEQY
TRBV15 ATMSGQQETQY
TRBV19 ASSIRTVTGELF
TRBV27 ASSLLGATGELF
TRBV7-6 ASSLVGNNEQF
TRBV6-5 ASRDRERQPQH
TRBV7-9 ASSLEGTQY
TRBV7-9 ASSLKEWDTQY
TRBV4-3 ASSQDRGEGVQPQH
TRBV19 ATWGTSVSQPQH